Listed below are T cell receptor beta chains from one sample, sequenced in a study of control samples from healthy donors and cancer patients. Assay: immunoSEQ multiplex PCR; the TCRdb copy retains only in-frame clones and omits some. The table lists 150,000 to 200,000 clones, 90% to 95% of them singletons. Material for sequencing was blood. The receptors were sampled from a woman aged 35 to 49 in good health. Each CDR3 is given with its conserved first and last residue. The D gene is left open where the match is weak. Clone size is stated in some rows and not others, as once, few, many or a class when expanded.

>NA|TRBJ2-3|TRBD2|TRBV27
TGTGCCAGCAGCCGGGCGGGAGAGGGCACAGATACGCAGTATTTT
CASSRAGEGTDTQYF
>NA|TRBJ1-2|NA|TRBV2
TGTGCCGGATCAGTCACCTCTAACTATGGCTACACCTTC
CAGSVTSNYGYTF
>few|TRBJ1-1|NA|TRBV12-3/TRBV12-4
TGTGCCAGCAGCCCTCTTACGAACACTGAAGCTTTCTTT
CASSPLTNTEAFF
>NA|TRBJ2-1|TRBD1|TRBV6-2/TRBV6-3
TGTGCCAGCAGTCGACAGGGGCGGAATGAGCAGTTCTTC
CASSRQGRNEQFF
>NA|TRBJ2-1|TRBD2|TRBV7-2
TGTGCCAGCAGCTTAGTAGTAGCGGGAGTCGTCGGCGATGAGCAGTTCTTC
CASSLVVAGVVGDEQFF
>NA|TRBJ1-1|NA|TRBV2
TGTGCCAGCAGTGAAACGGCGGCCGCTTTCTTT
CASSETAAAFF
>NA|TRBJ2-4|TRBD2|TRBV7-2
TGTGCCAGCAGTCTAGCGGGCCCCGGGGCCAAAAACATTCAGTACTTC
CASSLAGPGAKNIQYF
>NA|TRBJ1-1|NA|TRBV11-2
TGTGCCAGCAGCTTAGTCAGGGGGAACACTGAAGCTTTCTTT
CASSLVRGNTEAFF
>NA|TRBJ2-1|NA|TRBV9
TGTGCCAGCAGCGCCGAGGTGGGGGGGGCGCACAATGAGCAGTTCTTC
CASSAEVGGAHNEQFF
>NA|TRBJ1-6|NA|TRBV7-3
TGTGCCAGCAGCCCTGCAAACAGGGCAATTCGGAATTCACCCCTCCACTTT
CASSPANRAIRNSPLHF
>NA|TRBJ1-3|NA|TRBV27
TGTGCCAGCAGTCAAGCCCTTACACGGGACTTGCCGTCCAACACCATATATTTT
CASSQALTRDLPSNTIYF
>NA|TRBJ2-7|NA|TRBV5-1
TGCGCCAGCAGCGGAAGGGTAAGCTCCTACGAGCAGTACTTC
CASSGRVSSYEQYF
>NA|TRBJ1-6|NA|TRBV4-3
TGCGCCAGCAGCCAAGATCGAGGGGGGCTAAGCTCCTATAATTCACCCCTCCACTTT
CASSQDRGGLSSYNSPLHF
>once|TRBJ1-2|NA|TRBV5-8
TGTGCCAGCAGCCCAGAAGTCCCAGGGATGACGGCCTATGGCTACACCTTC
CASSPEVPGMTAYGYTF
>NA|TRBJ1-1|NA|TRBV30
TGTGCCTGGAGTGAGCAGATTGAAGCTTTCTTT
CAWSEQIEAFF
>NA|TRBJ1-1|NA|TRBV9
TGTGCCAGCAGCGTAGGGGCGAACACTGAAGCTTTCTTT
CASSVGANTEAFF
>NA|TRBJ1-1|NA|TRBV7-6
TGTGCCAGCAGCCCTCCCGGGGGGTGGCGGGGGAGGAACACTGAAGCTTTCTTT
CASSPPGGWRGRNTEAFF
>NA|TRBJ2-5|NA|TRBV6-6
TGTGCCAGCAAGGGGGAGACCCAGTACTTC
CASKGETQYF